This is a list of T cell receptor beta chains from one sample in a study of CXCR3-negative and CXCR3-positive naive CD8 T cells. With the 5' RACE reads reprocessed, TCRdb shows one record per CDR3 protein and no DNA. The clone table shows some 150,000 distinct CDR3 sequences, with the ten largest holding around 0.37%. Material: naive CXCR3+ CD8+ T cells from blood. The receptor set was obtained from a human donor in good health. Some clones in this sample may be carry-over from other donors' samples. The CDR3 runs from the conserved cysteine through the conserved F or W. The order of the fields is V gene, J gene, CDR3 protein.

TRBV5-1,TRBJ2-2,CASSTTTGQTVTGELFF
TRBV28,TRBJ2-7,CASSFNPSGGEQYF
TRBV28,TRBJ2-1,CASGEYNEQFF
TRBV12-3/TRBV12-4,TRBJ1-1,CASSLQGGRLVEAFF
TRBV7-9,TRBJ2-5,CASSPTDVGRETQYF
TRBV9,TRBJ2-7,CASSVGDGAYEQYF
TRBV4-1,TRBJ2-5,CASSQDLSQETQYF
TRBV20-1,TRBJ2-2,CSARGTGELFF
TRBV28,TRBJ2-6,CASSYPRVSGANVLTF
TRBV20-1,TRBJ1-1,CSARFPLVANTEAFF
TRBV29-1,TRBJ2-7,CSATSKAYEQYF
TRBV7-2,TRBJ1-5,CASSLEPTNQPQHF
TRBV29-1,TRBJ2-7,CSVVGPNYEQYF
TRBV19,TRBJ1-1,CATGDGEDGTEAFF
TRBV11-2,TRBJ2-3,CASSLVSDTQYF
TRBV7-2,TRBJ2-5,CASSDWVETQYF
TRBV7-8,TRBJ2-6,CASSLASVAGANVLTF
TRBV7-8,TRBJ2-1,CASSLGRGLAGDVEQFF
TRBV15,TRBJ2-7,CATSRDSNTGTASHEQYF
TRBV7-9,TRBJ1-1,CASSVGQGMNTEAFF
TRBV5-1,TRBJ2-7,CASSPEGQDYEQYF
TRBV20-1,TRBJ1-2,CSARGGDRGEYGYTF
TRBV7-9,TRBJ2-7,CASSLELTTFGGYEQYF
TRBV7-8,TRBJ2-7,CASSLEVLWGSYEQYF
TRBV6-2/TRBV6-3,TRBJ2-1,CASSEGTVLHEQFF
TRBV13,TRBJ2-7,CASSLRTDDSYEQYF
TRBV28,TRBJ2-1,CATSSGYYNEQFF
TRBV14,TRBJ2-7,CASSSTGTSVWDYEQYF
TRBV28,TRBJ2-1,CASSSDQSSYNEQFF
TRBV6-5,TRBJ2-1,CASSYLTAIGPDYNEQFF
TRBV4-1,TRBJ2-1,CASSSEFSSYNEQFF
TRBV15,TRBJ2-1,CATSRTASSYNEQFF
TRBV28,TRBJ2-1,CASSSPTAARDNEQFF
TRBV23-1,TRBJ2-2,CASSHRRLAGCGRSSTGELFF
TRBV27,TRBJ2-1,CASSWAVNNEQFF
TRBV28,TRBJ2-7,CATSIETSGFSYEQYF
TRBV4-3,TRBJ2-3,CASSLTGVLDTQYF
TRBV9,TRBJ1-5,CASSVRTDQPQHF
TRBV12-3/TRBV12-4,TRBJ2-5,CASRIGETQYF
TRBV6-5,TRBJ2-1,CASSYSGRAYNEQSF
TRBV28,TRBJ2-7,CASSLLLTREQYF
TRBV27,TRBJ2-1,CASRLWGSGSYNEQFF
TRBV5-1,TRBJ2-2,CASRLEGSTGELFF
TRBV12-3/TRBV12-4,TRBJ2-6,CASNTGYGANVLTF
TRBV4-1,TRBJ1-1,CASSQGWTGNTEAFF
TRBV7-9,TRBJ2-2,CASSLGQADVNTGELFF
TRBV18,TRBJ1-4,CASSPPGPRDEKLFF
TRBV29-1,TRBJ2-2,CSVLQNTGELFF
TRBV29-1,TRBJ1-4,CSVAGGSNEKLFF
TRBV3-1,TRBJ2-7,CASSSGTGGAYEQYF
TRBV19,TRBJ2-2,CASTMVNTGELFF
TRBV5-1,TRBJ2-7,CASSLAGKSYEQYF
TRBV5-1,TRBJ2-1,CASSLVTLQGAHNEQFF
TRBV7-9,TRBJ1-2,CASSLADHFNYGYTF
TRBV20-1,TRBJ2-4,CSARAGGGYWDIQYF